What follows are 16 T cell receptor beta chains derived from one specimen sequenced in a study of cytomegalovirus exposure and HLA in healthy donors. Primers: 60 Vbeta forward and 13 Jbeta reverse. The repertoire was sequenced with immunoSEQ multiplex PCR; TCRdb's copy has only in-frame clones and lacks some. The repertoire table contains 93,000 or so clones. The sequenced sample consisted of PBMCs. These receptors came from a man aged 35 to 55 in good health and CMV-seronegative.

The chain carries TRBV7-2 and TRBJ1-1, with D tentatively TRBD1 (6 bases). Trimming stripped 4 bases from V and 1 base from J, with 10 bases between. The CDR3 loop spans 14 amino acids. CDR1 SGHTA and CDR2 FQGNSA come from the germline V gene. The chain's CDR3 is CASSSQGPNTEAFF. In DNA form, the CDR3 reads TGTGCCAGCAGCTCACAGGGCCCGAACACTGAAGCTTTCTTT.

The chain links TRBV5-1 to TRBJ1-1; perhaps TRBD1 as D (6 bases). The CDR3 contains 14 residues. V dropped 2 bases and J dropped 8 bases, with 16 bases sitting between them. The germline V gene encodes CDR1 SGHRS and CDR2 YFSETQ. This chain's CDR3 is CASSFVQGQGEAFF. The DNA of the CDR3 is TGCGCCAGCAGCTTCGTTCAGGGGCAAGGAGAAGCTTTCTTT.

About this clone: The CDR3 does not close with the conserved phenylalanine or tryptophan, likely indicating a read error. This chain connects TRBV7-2 to TRBJ2-7; tentatively, D is TRBD2 (6 bases). From germline, CDR1 is SGHTA and CDR2 FQGNSA. The V end lost 4 bases, the J end lost 9 bases, and 13 bases lay between the germline ends. The CDR3 is 12 residues long. The CDR3 loop is CASSSLEGRQYC. Here the CDR3 DNA reads TGTGCCAGCAGCTCGTTGGAGGGTCGGCAGTACTGC.

The chain joins TRBV6-5 to TRBJ2-1; 7 bases agree with TRBD2. Germline V gene data show CDR1 as MNHEY and CDR2 as SVGAGI. The CDR3 totals 16 residues. The trim removed 2 bases at V and 7 bases at J, leaving 11 bases unmatched. The CDR3 DNA is TGTGCCAGCAGTTACCTCTCAGGGCGGGGGATAAATGAGCAGTTCTTC. It encodes CASSYLSGRGINEQFF.

The CDR3 DNA reads as TGCGCCAGCAGCTTGGATCCGTTTTCTGGGGCCAACGTCCTGACTTTC. It encodes CASSLDPFSGANVLTF. The rearrangement uses TRBV5-1 and TRBJ2-6, with D unresolved. The V end was cut by 0 bases, the J end by 1 base, with 8 bases between. Germline lookup yields CDR1 SGHRS and CDR2 YFSETQ. The CDR3 runs 16 residues. Using reference TRBV5-1 and TRBJ2-6 for the parts outside the CDR3, the full variable domain is KAGVTQTPRYLIKTRGQQVTLSCSPISGHRSVSWYQQTPGQGLQFLFEYFSETQRNKGNFPGRFSGRQFSNSRSEMNVSTLELGDSALYLCASSLDPFSGANVLTFGAGSRLTVL.

The V gene is TRBV27, the J gene TRBJ1-2; D not certain. V was shortened by 2 bases and J by 8 bases, with 9 bases between the two germline ends. The CDR3 runs to 12 residues. Germline V gene data show CDR1 as MNHEY and CDR2 as SMNVEV (reference sequence). The CDR3 region is CASSLSGTGYTF. The CDR3 DNA reads as TGTGCCAGCAGTTTAAGCGGTACGGGCTACACCTTC.

This chain connects TRBV7-9 to TRBJ1-6; D might be TRBD1 (6 bases). Trimming left V 3 bases short and J 6 bases short, with 15 bases between. Germline CDR1 reads SEHNR; CDR2 reads FQNEAQ (reference sequence). The CDR3 sequence is 16 residues long. In DNA form, the CDR3 reads TGTGCCAGCAGCTTCGGTTCAGGGGCCGGTAATTCACCCCTCCACTTT. Residues: CASSFGSGAGNSPLHF.

The V and J genes are TRBV2 and TRBJ1-1; the match to TRBD1 covers 7 bases. V lost 3 bases and J lost 6; bases outside the gene matches: 1. The germline gives CDR1 SNHLY, CDR2 FYNNEI. The CDR3 runs to 12 residues. DNA of the CDR3: TGTGCCAGCAGTGAGCAGGGGGCTGAAGCTTTCTTT. It encodes CASSEQGAEAFF. Complete variable domain (other parts from reference TRBV2 and TRBJ1-1): EPEVTQTPSHQVTQMGQEVILRCVPISNHLYFYWYRQILGQKVEFLVSFYNNEISEKSEIFDDQFSVERPDGSNFTLKIRSTKLEDSAMYFCASSEQGAEAFFGQGTRLTVV.

About this clone: Distinct nucleotide sequences in the sample also encode this CDR3. The chain uses TRBV7-2 and TRBJ2-3, with 14 positions matching TRBD2. Trimming removed 5 bases from V and 1 base from J; junction bases left unmatched: 11. The CDR3 covers 19 residues. Germline V gene sequence: CDR1 SGHTA, CDR2 FQGNSA. The CDR3 DNA sequence: TGTGCCAGCAGCAAGGGACTAGCGGGGGTTGGGTTGGGCACAGATACGCAGTATTTT. Translated, it gives CASSKGLAGVGLGTDTQYF.

The J gene is TRBJ1-2, the V gene TRBV5-1, with D tentatively TRBD1 (6 bases). The CDR3 is 15 amino acids. CDR1 is SGHRS and CDR2 is YFSETQ in the germline V gene. Trimming took 4 bases from V and 5 from J, leaving 18 bases between them. CDR3 sequence (DNA): TGCGCCAGCAGCCCGACCAGACAGGATGATTATGGCTACACCTTC. Its translation: CASSPTRQDDYGYTF.

The J gene is TRBJ1-5, the V gene TRBV2; the D is unclear. Trimming shortened V by 4 bases and J by 5 bases, and 3 bases separated the two germline ends. This CDR3 comprises 11 residues. Germline V gives CDR1 SNHLY, CDR2 FYNNEI. The CDR3 bases are TGTGCCAGCAGTGGAGATCAGCCCCAGCATTTT. This codes for CASSGDQPQHF.

The chain employs TRBV6-6 and TRBJ2-7; 8 bases align to TRBD2. The CDR3 length is 13 residues. V lost 4 bases and J lost 3; bases outside the gene matches: 2. Germline assignment: CDR1 MNHNY and CDR2 SVGAGI (reference sequence). CDR3 residues: CASSSGGNYEQYF. DNA for the CDR3: TGTGCCAGCAGTTCGGGGGGGAACTACGAGCAGTACTTC.

The chain recombines TRBV7-6 with TRBJ2-1, with 11 nucleotides matching TRBD2. The CDR3 runs 15 residues. The V and J ends lost 3 bases and 6 bases, in that order; junction bases with no gene match: 4. CDR1 SGHVS and CDR2 FNYEAQ come from the germline V gene. The CDR3 loop reads CASSLLAGGFNEQFF. The CDR3 nucleotides read TGTGCCAGCAGCTTGTTAGCGGGGGGGTTCAATGAGCAGTTCTTC.

This sequence joins TRBV30 and TRBJ2-7; D is perhaps TRBD2 (5 bases). The CDR3 runs 13 residues. Trimming took 4 bases from V and 7 from J, leaving 17 bases between them. Germline CDR1 reads GTSNPN; CDR2 reads SVGIG (reference sequence). The CDR3 nucleotides read TGTGCCTGGAACCCTAGCACCCTCGGGGAGCAGTACTTC. Amino acids: CAWNPSTLGEQYF.

V is TRBV4-1 and J is TRBJ1-4, with 11 bases matching TRBD1. This CDR3 contains 15 residues. CDR1 is MGHRA and CDR2 is YSYEKL in the germline V gene. J gave up 7 bases and V 0 bases, and 1 base lay outside the gene matches. This chain's CDR3 is CASSQEGTGGEKLFF. The CDR3 nucleotides read TGCGCCAGCAGCCAAGAGGGGACAGGGGGTGAAAAACTGTTTTTT.

V usage is TRBV6-5 and J usage is TRBJ1-1; the D is unclear. This CDR3 contains 16 residues. CDR1 and CDR2 (germline): MNHEY, SVGAGI. V lost 0 bases, J lost 0 bases, and 11 bases lay in between. The DNA of the CDR3 is TGTGCCAGCAGTTACTCGTGGAGAACCATGAACACTGAAGCTTTCTTT. This sequence encodes CASSYSWRTMNTEAFF.